This T cell receptor beta chain was recovered during a study of response to subunit inactivated influenza vaccine. Study-level points and caveats: It was suggested by the authors that few new T cells are recruited by each seasonal influenza vaccination.

V lost 1 base to trimming and J lost 3 bases, with 6 bases between them. Germline V gene sequence: CDR1 SNHLY, CDR2 FYNNEI. This CDR3 is built from 14 residues. In regard to this clonotype: The antigen is undetermined.

MiXCR, run by TCRdb on the RT-PCR reads, gives a single entry per CDR3 protein. This sample yields hundreds of thousands of distinct CDR3 sequences, of which 22% are seen a single time; approximately 10% belongs to the top ten. The chain recombines TRBV2 with TRBJ1-4, with D hard to call. The material sequenced was PBMCs from blood, taken about 20 months after vaccination. The TCR originated in a man between 50 and 69 years old who received an inactivated influenza vaccine. The CDR3: CASSEGAPNEKLFF. CDR3 sequence (DNA): TGTGCCAGCAGTGAAGGGGCTCCTAATGAAAAACTGTTTTTT. The full variable domain, its missing parts supplied by reference TRBV2 and TRBJ1-4, is EPEVTQTPSHQVTQMGQEVILRCVPISNHLYFYWYRQILGQKVEFLVSFYNNEISEKSEIFDDQFSVERPDGSNFTLKIRSTKLEDSAMYFCASSEGAPNEKLFFGSGTQLSVL.